This TCR beta chain originates from a study of blood T cell repertoires in COVID-19. Sequenced by immunoSEQ multiplex PCR; TCRdb stores in-frame clones only, minus some. Counted here are about 160,000 clones, roughly 80% occurring once; the ten biggest clones make up 7% to 10%. The CDR3 totals 14 residues. In germline, CDR1 is LNHDA, CDR2 SQIVND (reference sequence). V trimming: 3 bases; J trimming: 6 bases; junction bases outside the gene matches: 3. This TCR was recovered from a man in his 60s with acute or convalescent COVID-19. This chain connects TRBV19 to TRBJ2-2; 8 bases match TRBD1. The sequencing input was peripheral blood. CDR3 in amino acids: CASSMAQGAGELFF. Written as DNA, the CDR3 is TGTGCCAGTAGTATGGCACAGGGGGCCGGGGAGCTGTTTTTT. Combining the CDR3 with reference TRBV19 and TRBJ2-2 gives the whole variable domain DGGITQSPKYLFRKEGQNVTLSCEQNLNHDAMYWYRQDPGQGLRLIYYSQIVNDFQKGDIAEGYSVSREKKESFPLTVTSAQKNPTAFYLCASSMAQGAGELFFGEGSRLTVL.